This TCR beta chain was captured in a study of T cells in women clearing cervical HPV infection. Study-level information: Only a few women had HLA typing results available.

Some clones are missing from TCRdb's copy, which holds only in-frame ones; the method was immunoSEQ multiplex PCR. The sample's table shows 40,000 to 55,000 clones. Remarks on this clone: The antigen is not known. The read comes to an end 3 residues before the CDR3 does, leaving the germline J gene to fill in the end.

In germline, CDR1 is SGHNT, CDR2 YYREEE (reference sequence). The length of the CDR3 is 16 residues. The V and J ends lost 0 bases and 0 bases, in that order; junction bases with no gene match: 3. Study-wide points: Cases and controls were distinguished at AUC roughly 0.86 by richness and V genes.

The sample comprised blood buffy coat. The TCR originated in a woman aged 18 to 75 with a cervical HPV16 infection that either progressed to CIN3+ or cleared (not recorded which). The gene calls are TRBV5-4 and TRBJ2-5, with 9 bases lining up with TRBD2. The CDR3 reads CASSLARGGNQETQYF. The part of the CDR3 DNA that was read is TGTGCCAGCAGCTTGGCGCGGGGGGGGAACCAAGAGACC.